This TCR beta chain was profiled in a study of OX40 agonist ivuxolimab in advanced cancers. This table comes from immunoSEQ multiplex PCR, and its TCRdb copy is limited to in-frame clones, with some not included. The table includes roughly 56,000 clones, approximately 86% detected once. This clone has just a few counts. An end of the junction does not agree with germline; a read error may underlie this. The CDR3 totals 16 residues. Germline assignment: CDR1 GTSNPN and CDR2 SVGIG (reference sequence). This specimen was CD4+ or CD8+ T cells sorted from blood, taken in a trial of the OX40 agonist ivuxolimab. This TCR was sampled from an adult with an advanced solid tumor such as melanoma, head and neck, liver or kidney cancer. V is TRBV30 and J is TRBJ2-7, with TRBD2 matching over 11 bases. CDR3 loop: CAWSRLGTSGSYGQYF. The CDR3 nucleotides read TGTGCCTGGAGCAGACTCGGGACTAGCGGATCCTACGGGCAGTACTTC.